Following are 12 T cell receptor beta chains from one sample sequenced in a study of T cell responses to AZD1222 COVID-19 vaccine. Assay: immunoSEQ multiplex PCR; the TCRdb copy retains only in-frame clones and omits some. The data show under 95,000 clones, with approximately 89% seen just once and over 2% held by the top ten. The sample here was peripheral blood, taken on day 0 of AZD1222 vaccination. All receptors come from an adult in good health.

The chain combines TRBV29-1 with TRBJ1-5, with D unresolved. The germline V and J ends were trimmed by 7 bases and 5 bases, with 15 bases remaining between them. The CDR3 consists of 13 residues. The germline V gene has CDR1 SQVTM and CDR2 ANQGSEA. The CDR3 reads CSAGTGNDQPQHF. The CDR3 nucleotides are TGCAGCGCGGGAACGGGTAACGATCAGCCCCAGCATTTT.

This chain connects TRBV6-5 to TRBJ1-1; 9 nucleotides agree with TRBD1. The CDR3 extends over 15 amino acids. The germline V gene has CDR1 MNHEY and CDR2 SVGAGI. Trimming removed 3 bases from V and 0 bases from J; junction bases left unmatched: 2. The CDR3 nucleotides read TGTGCCAGCAGTTATAACAGGGGGCTGAACACTGAAGCTTTCTTT. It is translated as CASSYNRGLNTEAFF.

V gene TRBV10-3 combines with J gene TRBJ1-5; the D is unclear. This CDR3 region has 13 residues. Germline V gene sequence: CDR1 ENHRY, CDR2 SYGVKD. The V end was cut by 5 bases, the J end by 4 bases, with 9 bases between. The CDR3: CAISREGNQPQHF. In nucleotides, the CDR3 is TGTGCCATCAGTAGGGAGGGAAATCAGCCCCAGCATTTT.

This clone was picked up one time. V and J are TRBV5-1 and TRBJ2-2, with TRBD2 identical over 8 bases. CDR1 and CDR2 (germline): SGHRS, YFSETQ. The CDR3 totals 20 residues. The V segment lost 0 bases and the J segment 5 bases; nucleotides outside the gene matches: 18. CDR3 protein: CASSLALLGGATRGTGELFF. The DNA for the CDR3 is TGCGCCAGCAGCTTGGCTCTCCTCGGGGGGGCCACAAGGGGAACCGGGGAGCTGTTTTTT.

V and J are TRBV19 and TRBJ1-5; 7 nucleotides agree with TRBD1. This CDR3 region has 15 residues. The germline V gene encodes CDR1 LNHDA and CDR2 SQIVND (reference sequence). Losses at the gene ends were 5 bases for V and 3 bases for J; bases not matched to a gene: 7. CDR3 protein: CASSSSGQDNQPQHF. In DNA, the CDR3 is TGTGCCAGTAGTTCGTCCGGACAGGACAATCAGCCCCAGCATTTT. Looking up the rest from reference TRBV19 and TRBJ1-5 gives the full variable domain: DGGITQSPKYLFRKEGQNVTLSCEQNLNHDAMYWYRQDPGQGLRLIYYSQIVNDFQKGDIAEGYSVSREKKESFPLTVTSAQKNPTAFYLCASSSSGQDNQPQHFGDGTRLSIL.

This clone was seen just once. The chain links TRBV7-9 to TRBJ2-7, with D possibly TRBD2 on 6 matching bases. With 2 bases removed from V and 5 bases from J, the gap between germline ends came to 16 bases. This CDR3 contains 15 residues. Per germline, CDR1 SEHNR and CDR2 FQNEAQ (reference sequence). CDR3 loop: CASSLLSGAGDEQYF. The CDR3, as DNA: TGTGCCAGCAGCTTACTTTCGGGAGCTGGAGACGAGCAGTACTTC.

DNA of the CDR3: TGCAGCGCCTACTCCGGGGCTAACACTGAAGCTTTCTTT. Residues: CSAYSGANTEAFF. The gene calls are TRBV29-1 and TRBJ1-1, with D perhaps TRBD1 (5 bases). CDR3 length equals 13 residues. Deletions cut 7 bases from V and 2 bases from J, with 14 bases between. Germline V CDR1 and CDR2: SQVTM, ANQGSEA.

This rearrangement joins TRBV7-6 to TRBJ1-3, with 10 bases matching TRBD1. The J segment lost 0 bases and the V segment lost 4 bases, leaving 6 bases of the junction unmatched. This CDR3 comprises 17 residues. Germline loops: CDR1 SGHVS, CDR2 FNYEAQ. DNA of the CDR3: TGTGCCAGCAGCTCCACCAGGACAGGGGGCTCTGGAAACACCATATATTTT. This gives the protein CASSSTRTGGSGNTIYF.

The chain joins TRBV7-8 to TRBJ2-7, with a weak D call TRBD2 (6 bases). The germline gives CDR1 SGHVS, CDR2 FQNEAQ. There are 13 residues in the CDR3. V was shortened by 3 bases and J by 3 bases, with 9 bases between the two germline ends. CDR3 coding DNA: TGTGCCAGCAGCTTCGGGCGGGACTACGAGCAGTACTTC. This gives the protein CASSFGRDYEQYF.

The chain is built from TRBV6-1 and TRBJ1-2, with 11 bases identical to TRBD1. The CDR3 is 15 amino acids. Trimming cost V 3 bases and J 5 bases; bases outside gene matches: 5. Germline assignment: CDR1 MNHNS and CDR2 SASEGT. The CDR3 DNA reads TGTGCCAGCAGTGACCCCGGGACAGGGGGATATGGCTACACCTTC. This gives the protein CASSDPGTGGYGYTF.

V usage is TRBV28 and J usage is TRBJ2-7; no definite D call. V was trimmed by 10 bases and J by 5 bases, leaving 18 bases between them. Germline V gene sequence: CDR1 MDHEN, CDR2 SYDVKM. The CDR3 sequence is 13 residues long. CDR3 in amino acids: CAIQRVSAHEQYF. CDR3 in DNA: TGTGCCATACAACGGGTGTCCGCCCACGAGCAGTACTTC.

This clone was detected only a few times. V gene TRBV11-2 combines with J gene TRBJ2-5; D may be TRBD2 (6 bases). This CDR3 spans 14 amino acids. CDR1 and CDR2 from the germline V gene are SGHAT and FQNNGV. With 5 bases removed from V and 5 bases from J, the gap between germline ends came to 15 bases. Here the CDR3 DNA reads TGTGCCAGCAGCCCGGTGGGGGGAAGTGAGACCCAGTACTTC. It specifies CASSPVGGSETQYF.